These 9 T cell receptor beta chains were all obtained from the same sample, sequenced in a study of blood T cell repertoires in COVID-19. Data came from immunoSEQ multiplex PCR; TCRdb stores just in-frame clones and leaves some out. The sample includes under 300,000 clones, approximately 81% of them seen just once. What was sequenced was PBMCs or T cells enriched from blood (not recorded which). Receptors were obtained from a woman aged 45-65 years who had been exposed to COVID-19.

This clone showed up just once. The chain carries TRBV27 and TRBJ2-1, with 7 bases lining up with TRBD1. Germline values: CDR1 MNHEY, CDR2 SMNVEV (reference sequence). The CDR3 length is 15 residues. V shed 5 bases, J shed 10 bases, and the junction held 14 bases outside the gene matches. The chain's CDR3 is CASSLMLDRAGEQFF. The CDR3 DNA is TGTGCCAGCAGTCTAATGCTTGACAGGGCTGGGGAGCAGTTCTTC.

The genes are TRBV3-1 (or the pseudogene TRBV3-2) and TRBJ2-3, with D possibly matching TRBD2 (6 bases). The CDR3 is made up of 15 amino acids. V gave up 4 bases and J gave up 1 base, with 12 bases separating them. The V gene's germline CDR1 is LGHDT and CDR2 YNNKEL (reference sequence). The chain's CDR3 is CASSPPGLRTDTQYF. The CDR3 region has the DNA TGTGCCAGCAGCCCTCCGGGACTGCGCACAGATACGCAGTATTTT.

V is TRBV5-1 and J is TRBJ2-5, with D maybe TRBD1 (6 bases). This CDR3 is 17 amino acids long. Germline-derived CDR1 and CDR2 are SGHRS and YFSETQ. Deletions cut 2 bases from V and 5 bases from J, with 22 bases between. CDR3 DNA: TGCGCCAGCAGCTTACCCAGGGGCTCACTTCGTCGGGAGACCCAGTACTTC. Amino acids: CASSLPRGSLRRETQYF.

The chain uses TRBV5-1 and TRBJ1-2, with D perhaps TRBD1 (5 bases). This CDR3 region has 16 residues. CDR1 and CDR2 from the germline V gene are SGHRS and YFSETQ. V gave up 4 bases and J gave up 6 bases, with 22 bases separating them. CDR3 in DNA: TGCGCCAGCAGCACCTATACCACCCAGGGATTTGATGGCTACACCTTC. Translation: CASSTYTTQGFDGYTF.

The CDR3 sequence: CASSESRGGGTGELFF. Here the CDR3 DNA reads TGCGCCAGCAGTGAGTCGCGGGGGGGCGGAACCGGGGAGCTGTTTTTT. J is TRBJ2-2 and V is TRBV10-2; 9 bases match TRBD2. Germline assignment: CDR1 WSHSY and CDR2 SAAADI. J was trimmed by 5 bases and V by 0 bases; bases with no gene match: 4. The CDR3 has 16 residues.

The chain couples TRBV9 to TRBJ2-2; 10 bases align to TRBD2. This CDR3 spans 16 amino acids. J lost 4 bases, V lost 3 bases, and 6 bases had no gene match. Germline-derived CDR1 and CDR2 are SGDLS and YYNGEE. This CDR3 is CASSGSGGAFTGELFF. The CDR3 nucleotides read TGTGCCAGCAGCGGCAGCGGGGGGGCCTTCACCGGGGAGCTGTTTTTT.

The rearrangement links TRBV12-3 or TRBV12-4 to TRBJ2-2, with TRBD2 matching over 7 bases. V lost 5 bases and J lost 14; bases outside the gene matches: 5. The CDR3 sequence is 11 residues long. The CDR3 spells CASSKAGQLFF. The CDR3 bases are TGTGCCAGCAGTAAAGCGGGGCAACTGTTTTTT.

V usage is TRBV6-5 and J usage is TRBJ1-5; weak D call: TRBD1 (6 bases). CDR3 size: 14 residues. Between the trimmed V and J ends, which lost 6 bases and 2 bases, there was a span of 11 bases. The V gene's germline CDR1 is MNHEY and CDR2 SVGAGI. DNA for the CDR3: TGTGCCAGCAGAGGGGGAGTTGGCAATCAGCCCCAGCATTTT. This gives the protein CASRGGVGNQPQHF.

The chain links TRBV5-6 to TRBJ1-5, with 8 bases that match TRBD1. The trim removed 3 bases at V and 2 bases at J, leaving 4 bases unmatched. CDR3 length: 15 residues. Germline V gives CDR1 SGHDT, CDR2 YYEEEE. The CDR3 sequence: CASSSLGQGNQPQHF. DNA of the CDR3: TGTGCCAGCAGCTCCCTGGGACAGGGCAATCAGCCCCAGCATTTT.